Each of the 2 T cell receptor beta chains below was sequenced from the same sample in a study of molecular identifiers for immune sequencing clone quantification. TCRdb reprocessed the PCR reads via MiXCR and lists one record per CDR3 protein. The table shows about 640,000 distinct CDR3 sequences, with 15% to 20% occurring only once. Sequences were obtained from naive CD8+ T cells from blood, with Jurkat cell RNA spiked in. Specified subset: FACS-sorted CD8+CD4-CCR7+CD45RA+ naive T cells. The receptors were gathered from a human donor in good health. Some libraries in this study had Jurkat cell RNA spiked in.

Written as DNA, the CDR3 is TGTGCCAGCAGTTTAGCAGGGGCGCATCCTTACGAGCAGTACTTC. Residues: CASSLAGAHPYEQYF. This chain links TRBV27 with TRBJ2-7; tentatively, D is TRBD1 (6 bases). V lost 2 bases to trimming and J lost 4 bases, with 15 bases between them. The CDR3 loop spans 15 amino acids. Germline-derived CDR1 and CDR2 are MNHEY and SMNVEV (reference sequence).

In its sample, this clonotype was seen once. Germline and junction disagree at one end, which may indicate a read error. The chain uses TRBV7-6 and TRBJ2-1; TRBD2 agrees at 7 bases. The CDR3 is 13 amino acids. From germline, CDR1 is SGHVS and CDR2 FNYEAQ. This CDR3 reads CASSLSSLAERFF. CDR3 sequence (DNA): TGTGCCAGCAGCTTATCCAGCCTAGCGGAGCGGTTCTTC. The full variable domain, its missing parts supplied by reference TRBV7-6 and TRBJ2-1, is GAGVSQSPRYKVTKRGQDVALRCDPISGHVSLYWYRQALGQGPEFLTYFNYEAQQDKSGLPNDRFSAERPEGSISTLTIQRTEQRDSAMYRCASSLSSLAERFFGPGTRLTVL.